This TCR beta chain was retrieved from a study of blood T cell repertoires in COVID-19. Under the authors' procedure: Estimation of nucleated cell counts relied on the amplification of reference gene primers. Assay: immunoSEQ multiplex PCR; the TCRdb copy retains only in-frame clones and omits some. For V, J and clone size, that table is used; D and trimming come from the DNA. The sample records fewer than 100,000 clones, around 91% being singletons. This receptor was identified in a woman between 50 and 59 years old in a cohort sampled during active COVID-19. The sequenced sample was peripheral blood.

The CDR3 nucleotides read TGTGCCAGCAGTAGCGGGGCCAGAGACGAGCAGTACTTC. It encodes CASSSGARDEQYF. The chain is built from TRBV6-5 and TRBJ2-7, with 7 bases fitting TRBD2. V was clipped by 5 bases and J by 5 bases; unmatched bases: 6. CDR1 and CDR2 from the germline V gene are MNHEY and SVGAGI. This CDR3 is 13 amino acids long.